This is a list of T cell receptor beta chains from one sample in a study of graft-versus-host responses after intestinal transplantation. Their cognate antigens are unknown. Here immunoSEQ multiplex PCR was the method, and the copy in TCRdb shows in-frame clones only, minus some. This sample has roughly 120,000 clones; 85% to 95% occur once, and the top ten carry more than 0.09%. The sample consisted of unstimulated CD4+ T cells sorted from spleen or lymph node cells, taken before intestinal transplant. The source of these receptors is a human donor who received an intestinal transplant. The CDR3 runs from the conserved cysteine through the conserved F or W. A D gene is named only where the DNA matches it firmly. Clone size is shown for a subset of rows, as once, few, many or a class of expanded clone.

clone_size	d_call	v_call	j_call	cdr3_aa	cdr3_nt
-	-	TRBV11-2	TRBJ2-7	CASSLDIGQYF	TGTGCCAGCAGCTTAGATATCGGGCAGTACTTC
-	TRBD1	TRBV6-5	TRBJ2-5	CASSYSTQGFGTQYF	TGTGCCAGCAGTTACTCGACACAGGGGTTCGGGACCCAGTACTTC
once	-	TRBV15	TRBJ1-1	CATSRGVQGTAFF	TGTGCCACCAGCAGAGGAGTCCAGGGGACAGCTTTCTTT
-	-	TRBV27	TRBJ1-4	CASRHNEKLFF	TGTGCCAGCAGGCACAATGAAAAACTGTTTTTT
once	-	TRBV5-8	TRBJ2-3	CASSSPSTGDTQYF	TGTGCCAGCAGCTCACCCTCTACCGGAGATACGCAGTATTTT
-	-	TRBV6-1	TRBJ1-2	CASSPTHQVDYGYTF	TGTGCCAGCAGTCCTACGCACCAGGTTGACTATGGCTACACCTTC
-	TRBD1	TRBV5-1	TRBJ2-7	CASSLRSTGVTYEQYF	TGCGCCAGCAGCTTGCGGTCGACAGGGGTAACCTACGAGCAGTACTTC
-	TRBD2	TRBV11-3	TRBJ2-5	CASSSSGREETQYF	TGTGCCAGCAGCTCTAGCGGGAGGGAAGAGACCCAGTACTTC
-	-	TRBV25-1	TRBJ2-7	CASSRDVSYEQYF	TGTGCCAGCAGTCGGGACGTCTCCTACGAGCAGTACTTC
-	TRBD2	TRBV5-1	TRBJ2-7	CASSVLAERNYEQYF	TGCGCCAGCAGCGTACTAGCGGAAAGAAACTACGAGCAGTACTTC
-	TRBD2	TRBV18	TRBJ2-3	CASSPLASGSTDTQYF	TGTGCCAGCTCACCACTAGCTAGCGGAAGCACAGATACGCAGTATTTT
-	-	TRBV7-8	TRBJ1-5	CASSSSVGVSKPQHF	TGTGCCAGCAGTTCGTCGGTGGGGGTCAGTAAGCCCCAGCATTTT
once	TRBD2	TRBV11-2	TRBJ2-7	CASSWTSGVSYEQYF	TGTGCCAGCAGCTGGACTAGCGGGGTGTCCTACGAGCAGTACTTC
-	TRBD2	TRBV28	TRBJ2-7	CASSPSGLAGWRQYF	TGTGCCAGCAGTCCGTCGGGACTAGCGGGCTGGCGGCAGTACTTC
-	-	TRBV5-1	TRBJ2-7	CASSPPSASYEQYF	TGCGCCAGCAGCCCTCCCTCTGCCTCCTACGAGCAGTACTTC
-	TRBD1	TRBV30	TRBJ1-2	CAWSKVRGPYGYTF	TGTGCCTGGAGCAAGGTGAGGGGGCCGTATGGCTACACCTTC
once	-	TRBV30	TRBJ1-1	CAWSLTYPFF	TGTGCCTGGAGTCTTACTTACCCTTTCTTT
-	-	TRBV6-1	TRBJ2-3	CASSETKLTSTDTQYF	TGTGCCAGCAGTGAAACTAAACTAACTAGCACAGATACGCAGTATTTT
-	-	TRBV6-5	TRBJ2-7	CASSLFDSYEQYF	TGTGCCAGCAGTCTTTTCGACTCCTACGAGCAGTACTTC
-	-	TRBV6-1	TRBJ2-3	CASSAGPTQYF	TGTGCCAGCAGTGCCGGGCCCACGCAGTATTTT
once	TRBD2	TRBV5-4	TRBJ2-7	CASSPLAGGEEQYF	TGTGCCAGCAGCCCCCTAGCGGGAGGTGAAGAGCAGTACTTC
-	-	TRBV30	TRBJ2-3	CAWSVGGDTQYF	TGTGCCTGGAGTGTAGGAGGAGATACGCAGTATTTT
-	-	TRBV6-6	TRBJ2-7	CASRNRDWDTNEQYF	TGTGCCAGCAGAAACAGGGACTGGGATACGAACGAGCAGTACTTC
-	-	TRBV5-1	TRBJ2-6	CAGRDPGANVLTF	TGCGCCGGAAGGGACCCTGGGGCCAACGTCCTGACTTTC
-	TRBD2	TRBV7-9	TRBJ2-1	CASSLIDLAGGEQFF	TGTGCCAGCAGCTTAATCGATCTAGCGGGAGGGGAGCAGTTCTTC
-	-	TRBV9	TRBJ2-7	CASSRRGETNEQYF	TGTGCCAGCAGCCGTCGAGGGGAAACGAACGAGCAGTACTTC
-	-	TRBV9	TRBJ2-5	CASSVVCEHQETQYF	TGTGCCAGCAGCGTAGTTTGCGAACACCAAGAGACCCAGTACTTC
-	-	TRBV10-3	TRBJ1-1	CAISDNLGGAEAFF	TGTGCCATCAGTGATAATTTGGGAGGGGCTGAAGCTTTCTTT
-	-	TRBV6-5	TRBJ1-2	CASKKTVTYGYTF	TGTGCCAGCAAAAAAACAGTAACCTATGGCTACACCTTC
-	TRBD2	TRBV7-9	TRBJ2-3	CASSYRLAADTQYF	TGTGCCAGCAGTTACCGACTAGCGGCAGATACGCAGTATTTT
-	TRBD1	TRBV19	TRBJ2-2	CATTGTGNTGELFF	TGTGCCACCACTGGGACAGGGAACACCGGGGAGCTGTTTTTT
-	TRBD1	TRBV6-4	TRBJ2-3	CASGKSGGPTDTQYF	TGTGCCAGCGGAAAGTCAGGGGGCCCGACAGATACGCAGTATTTT
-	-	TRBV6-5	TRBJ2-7	CASSYSGTGGRGEQYF	TGTGCCAGCAGTTACTCAGGGACGGGGGGCAGGGGGGAGCAGTACTTC
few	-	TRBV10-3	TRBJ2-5	CAISEAETQYF	TGTGCCATCAGTGAAGCAGAGACCCAGTACTTC
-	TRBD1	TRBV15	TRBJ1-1	CATSRAGTGAMNTEAFF	TGTGCCACCAGCAGAGCAGGGACAGGGGCCATGAACACTGAAGCTTTCTTT
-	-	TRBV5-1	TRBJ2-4	CASSLASGSTRNIQYF	TGCGCCAGCAGCTTGGCCTCAGGTTCAACTAGAAACATTCAGTACTTC
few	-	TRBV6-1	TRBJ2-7	CASSEATGSFYEQYF	TGTGCCAGCAGTGAAGCTACAGGGAGTTTCTACGAGCAGTACTTC
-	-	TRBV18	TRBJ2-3	CASSPLISTDTQYF	TGTGCCAGCTCACCACTGATTAGCACAGATACGCAGTATTTT
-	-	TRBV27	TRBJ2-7	CASSLTGQPYEQYF	TGTGCCAGCAGTTTAACAGGCCAACCCTACGAGCAGTACTTC
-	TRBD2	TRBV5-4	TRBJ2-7	CASSLAGTSGYEQYF	TGTGCCAGCAGCCTGGCCGGGACTAGCGGCTACGAGCAGTACTTC
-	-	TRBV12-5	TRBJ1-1	CASGLEDTEAFF	TGTGCTAGTGGTTTGGAGGACACTGAAGCTTTCTTT
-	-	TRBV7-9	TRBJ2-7	CASSGRLDEQYF	TGTGCCAGCAGCGGACGTTTGGACGAGCAGTACTTC
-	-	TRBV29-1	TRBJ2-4	CSVEMGATKNIQYF	TGCAGCGTTGAAATGGGGGCGACCAAAAACATTCAGTACTTC
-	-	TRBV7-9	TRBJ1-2	CASSLAAGGATRTF	TGTGCCAGCAGCTTAGCCGCTGGGGGAGCCACTAGAACCTTC
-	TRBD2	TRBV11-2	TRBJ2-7	CASSLGLAGSYEQYF	TGTGCCAGCAGCTTAGGACTAGCGGGGTCCTACGAGCAGTACTTC
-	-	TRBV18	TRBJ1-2	CASSPNGGTSYGYTF	TGTGCCAGCTCACCAAATGGAGGCACCTCTTATGGCTACACCTTC
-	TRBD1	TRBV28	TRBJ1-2	CASRGRGVIYGYTF	TGTGCCAGCAGGGGCAGGGGGGTGATCTATGGCTACACCTTC
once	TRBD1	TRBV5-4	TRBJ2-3	CASRGQGMDTQYF	TGTGCCAGCAGGGGACAGGGAATGGATACGCAGTATTTT